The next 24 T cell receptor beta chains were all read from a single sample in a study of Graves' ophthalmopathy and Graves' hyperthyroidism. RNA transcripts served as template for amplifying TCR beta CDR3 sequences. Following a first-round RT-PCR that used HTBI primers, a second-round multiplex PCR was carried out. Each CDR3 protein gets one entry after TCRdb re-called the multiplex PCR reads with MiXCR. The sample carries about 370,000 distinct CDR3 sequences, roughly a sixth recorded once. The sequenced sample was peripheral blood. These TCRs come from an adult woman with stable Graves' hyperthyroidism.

The DNA for the CDR3 is TGTGCCAGCAGTGGCTTGCCCGGGACGTCCACCGGGGAGCTGTTTTTT. This sequence encodes CASSGLPGTSTGELFF. This chain links TRBV28 with TRBJ2-2, with D possibly being TRBD1 or TRBD2 (5 bases each). Germline V gene sequence: CDR1 MDHEN, CDR2 SYDVKM. V lost 5 bases, J lost 4 bases, and 17 bases lay in between. This CDR3 spans 16 amino acids.

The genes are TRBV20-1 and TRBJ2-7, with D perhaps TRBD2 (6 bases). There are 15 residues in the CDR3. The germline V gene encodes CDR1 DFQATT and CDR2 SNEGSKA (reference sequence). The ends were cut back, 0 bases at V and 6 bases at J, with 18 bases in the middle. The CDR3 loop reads CSAREGSGSMREQYF. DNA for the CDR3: TGCAGTGCTAGAGAGGGTAGCGGATCAATGCGCGAGCAGTACTTC.

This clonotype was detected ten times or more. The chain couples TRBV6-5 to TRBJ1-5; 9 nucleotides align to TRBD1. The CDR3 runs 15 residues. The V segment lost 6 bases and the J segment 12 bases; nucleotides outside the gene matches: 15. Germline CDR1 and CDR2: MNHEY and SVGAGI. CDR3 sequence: CASRPGTGNILLQHF. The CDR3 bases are TGTGCCAGCAGACCCGGGACAGGGAATATTTTGCTCCAGCATTTT.

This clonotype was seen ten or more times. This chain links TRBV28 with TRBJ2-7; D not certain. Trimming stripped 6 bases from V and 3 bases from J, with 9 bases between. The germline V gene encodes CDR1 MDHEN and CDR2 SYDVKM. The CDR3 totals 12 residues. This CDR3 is CASRLLGYEQYF. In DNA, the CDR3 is TGTGCCAGCAGGCTTTTAGGCTACGAGCAGTACTTC.

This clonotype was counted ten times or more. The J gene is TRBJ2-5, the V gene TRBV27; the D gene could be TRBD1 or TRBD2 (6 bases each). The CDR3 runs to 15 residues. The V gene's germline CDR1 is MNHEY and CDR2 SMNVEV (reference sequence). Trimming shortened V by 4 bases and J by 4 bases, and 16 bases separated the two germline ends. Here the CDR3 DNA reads TGTGCCAGCAGTTCCCGTGGGGGGCGTATAGAGACCCAGTACTTC. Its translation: CASSSRGGRIETQYF.

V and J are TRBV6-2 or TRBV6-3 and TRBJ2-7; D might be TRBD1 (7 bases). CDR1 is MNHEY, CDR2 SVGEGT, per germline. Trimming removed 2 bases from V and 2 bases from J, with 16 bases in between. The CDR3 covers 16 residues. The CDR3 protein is CASSYNAGQSPYEQYF. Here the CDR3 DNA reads TGTGCCAGCAGTTACAACGCGGGACAGAGTCCCTACGAGCAGTACTTC.

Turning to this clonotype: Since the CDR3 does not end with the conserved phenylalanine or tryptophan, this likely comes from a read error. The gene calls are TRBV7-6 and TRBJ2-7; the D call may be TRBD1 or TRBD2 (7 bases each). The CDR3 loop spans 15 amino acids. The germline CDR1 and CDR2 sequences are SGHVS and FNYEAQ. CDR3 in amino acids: CASSLVQGGEYDQYC. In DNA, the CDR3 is TGTGCCAGCAGCTTAGTTCAGGGGGGGGAATACGACCAGTACTGC.

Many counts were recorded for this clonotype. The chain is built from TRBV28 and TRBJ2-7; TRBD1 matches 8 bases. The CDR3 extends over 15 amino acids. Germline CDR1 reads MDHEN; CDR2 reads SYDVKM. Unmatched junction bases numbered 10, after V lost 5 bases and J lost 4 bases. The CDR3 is CASSPRTGHPYEQYF. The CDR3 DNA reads TGTGCCAGCAGTCCTCGGACAGGGCACCCGTACGAGCAGTACTTC.

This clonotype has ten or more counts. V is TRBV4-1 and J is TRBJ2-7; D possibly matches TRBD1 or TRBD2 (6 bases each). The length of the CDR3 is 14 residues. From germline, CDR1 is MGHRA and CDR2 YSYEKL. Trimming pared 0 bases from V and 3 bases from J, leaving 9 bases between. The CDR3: CASSQDRGLYEQYF. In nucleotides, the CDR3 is TGCGCCAGCAGCCAAGACAGGGGACTCTACGAGCAGTACTTC.

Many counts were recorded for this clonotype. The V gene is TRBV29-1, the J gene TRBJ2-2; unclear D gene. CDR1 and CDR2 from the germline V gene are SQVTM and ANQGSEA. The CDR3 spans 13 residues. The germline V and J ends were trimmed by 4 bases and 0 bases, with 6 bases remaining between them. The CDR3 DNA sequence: TGCAGCGTTGTAGGATCGAACACCGGGGAGCTGTTTTTT. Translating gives CSVVGSNTGELFF.

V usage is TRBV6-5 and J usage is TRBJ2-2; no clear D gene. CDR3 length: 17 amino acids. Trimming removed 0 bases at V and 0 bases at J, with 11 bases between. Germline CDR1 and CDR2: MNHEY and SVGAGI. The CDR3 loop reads CASSYSKSRTNTGELFF. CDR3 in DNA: TGTGCCAGCAGTTACTCGAAATCCCGCACGAACACCGGGGAGCTGTTTTTT.

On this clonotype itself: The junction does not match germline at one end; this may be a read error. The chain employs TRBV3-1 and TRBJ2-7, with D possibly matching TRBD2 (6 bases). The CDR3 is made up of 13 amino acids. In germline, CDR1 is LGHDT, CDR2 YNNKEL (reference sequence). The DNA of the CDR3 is TGTGCCAGCAGCCGACGGGGGTTCTACGAGCAGCACTTC. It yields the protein CASSRRGFYEQHF.

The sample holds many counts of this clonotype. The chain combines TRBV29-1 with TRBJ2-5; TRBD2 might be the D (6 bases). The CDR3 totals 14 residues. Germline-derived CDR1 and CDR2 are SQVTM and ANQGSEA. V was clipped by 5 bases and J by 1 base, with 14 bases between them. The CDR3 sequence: CSVSPGGSQETQYF. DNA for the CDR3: TGCAGCGTTAGTCCCGGAGGGAGCCAAGAGACCCAGTACTTC.

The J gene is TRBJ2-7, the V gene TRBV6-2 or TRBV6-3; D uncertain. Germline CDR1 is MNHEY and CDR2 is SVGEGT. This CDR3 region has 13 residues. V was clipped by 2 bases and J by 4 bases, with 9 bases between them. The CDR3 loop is CASSYDVGYEQYF. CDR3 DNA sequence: TGTGCCAGCAGTTACGATGTGGGTTACGAGCAGTACTTC.

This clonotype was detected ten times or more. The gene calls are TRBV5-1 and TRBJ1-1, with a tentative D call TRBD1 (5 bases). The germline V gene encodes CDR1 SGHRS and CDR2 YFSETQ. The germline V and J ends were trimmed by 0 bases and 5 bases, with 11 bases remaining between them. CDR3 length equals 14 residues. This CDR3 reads CASSLDTWGTEAFF. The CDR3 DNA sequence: TGCGCCAGCAGCTTGGACACCTGGGGGACTGAAGCTTTCTTT.

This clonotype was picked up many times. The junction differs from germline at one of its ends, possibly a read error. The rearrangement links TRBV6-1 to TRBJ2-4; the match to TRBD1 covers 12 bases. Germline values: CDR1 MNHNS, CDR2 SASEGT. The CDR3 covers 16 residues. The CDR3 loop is CASETAGTGGKNIKYF. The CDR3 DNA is TGTGCCAGCGAAACTGCCGGGACAGGGGGCAAAAACATTAAGTACTTC.

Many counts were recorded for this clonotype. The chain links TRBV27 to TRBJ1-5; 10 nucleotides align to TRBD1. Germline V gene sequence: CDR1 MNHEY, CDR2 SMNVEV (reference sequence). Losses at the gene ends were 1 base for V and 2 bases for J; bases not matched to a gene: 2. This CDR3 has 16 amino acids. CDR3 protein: CASSLLGTGGNQPQHF. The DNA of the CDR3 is TGTGCCAGCAGTTTATTAGGGACAGGGGGCAATCAGCCCCAGCATTTT.

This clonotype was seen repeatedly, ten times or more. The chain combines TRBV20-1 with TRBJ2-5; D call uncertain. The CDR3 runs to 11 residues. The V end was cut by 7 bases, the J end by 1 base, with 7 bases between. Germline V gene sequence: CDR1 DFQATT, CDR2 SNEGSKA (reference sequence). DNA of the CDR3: TGCAGTGTTGCAGGCCAAGAGACCCAGTACTTC. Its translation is CSVAGQETQYF.

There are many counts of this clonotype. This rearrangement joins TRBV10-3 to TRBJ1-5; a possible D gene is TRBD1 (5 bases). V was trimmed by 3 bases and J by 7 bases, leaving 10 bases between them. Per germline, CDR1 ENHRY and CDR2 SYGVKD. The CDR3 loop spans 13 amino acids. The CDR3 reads CAISEGVPQPQHF. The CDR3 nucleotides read TGTGCCATCAGTGAAGGGGTCCCCCAGCCCCAGCATTTT.

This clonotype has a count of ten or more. The CDR3 here is CATSPNRGMGPQHF. In DNA, the CDR3 is TGTGCCACCAGTCCAAACAGGGGAATGGGACCCCAGCATTTT. This sequence joins TRBV24-1 and TRBJ1-5; TRBD1 agrees at 7 bases. Germline loops: CDR1 KGHDR, CDR2 SFDVKD. The V gene end was trimmed by 6 bases and the J gene end by 10 bases; junction bases not matched to a gene: 11. This CDR3 is built from 14 residues.

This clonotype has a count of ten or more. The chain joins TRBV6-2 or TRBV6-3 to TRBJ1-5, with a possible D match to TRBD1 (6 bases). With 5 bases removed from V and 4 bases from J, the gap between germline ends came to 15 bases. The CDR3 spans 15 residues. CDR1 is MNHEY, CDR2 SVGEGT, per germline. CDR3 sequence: CASSRTGLRNQPQHF. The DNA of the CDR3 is TGTGCCAGCAGTCGTACAGGGTTGAGAAATCAGCCCCAGCATTTT.

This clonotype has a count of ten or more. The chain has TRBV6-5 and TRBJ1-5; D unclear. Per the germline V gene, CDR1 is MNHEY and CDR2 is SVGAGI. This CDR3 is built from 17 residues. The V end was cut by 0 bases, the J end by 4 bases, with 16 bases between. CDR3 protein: CASSYSVGQAENQPQHF. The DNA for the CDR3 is TGTGCCAGCAGTTACTCGGTTGGGCAGGCGGAGAATCAGCCCCAGCATTTT.

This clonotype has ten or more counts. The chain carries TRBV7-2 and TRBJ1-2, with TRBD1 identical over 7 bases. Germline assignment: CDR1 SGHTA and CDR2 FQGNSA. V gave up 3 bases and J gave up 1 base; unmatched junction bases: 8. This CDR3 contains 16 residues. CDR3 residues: CASSLAGQILNYGYTF. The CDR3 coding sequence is TGTGCCAGCAGCTTGGCGGGACAGATTCTTAACTATGGCTACACCTTC.

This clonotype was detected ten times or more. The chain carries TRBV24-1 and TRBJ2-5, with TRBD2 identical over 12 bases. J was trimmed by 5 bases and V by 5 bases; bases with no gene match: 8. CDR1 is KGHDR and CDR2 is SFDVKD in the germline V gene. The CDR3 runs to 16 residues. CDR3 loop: CATSARTSGMQETQYF. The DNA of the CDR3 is TGTGCCACCAGTGCTCGGACTAGCGGGATGCAGGAGACCCAGTACTTC.